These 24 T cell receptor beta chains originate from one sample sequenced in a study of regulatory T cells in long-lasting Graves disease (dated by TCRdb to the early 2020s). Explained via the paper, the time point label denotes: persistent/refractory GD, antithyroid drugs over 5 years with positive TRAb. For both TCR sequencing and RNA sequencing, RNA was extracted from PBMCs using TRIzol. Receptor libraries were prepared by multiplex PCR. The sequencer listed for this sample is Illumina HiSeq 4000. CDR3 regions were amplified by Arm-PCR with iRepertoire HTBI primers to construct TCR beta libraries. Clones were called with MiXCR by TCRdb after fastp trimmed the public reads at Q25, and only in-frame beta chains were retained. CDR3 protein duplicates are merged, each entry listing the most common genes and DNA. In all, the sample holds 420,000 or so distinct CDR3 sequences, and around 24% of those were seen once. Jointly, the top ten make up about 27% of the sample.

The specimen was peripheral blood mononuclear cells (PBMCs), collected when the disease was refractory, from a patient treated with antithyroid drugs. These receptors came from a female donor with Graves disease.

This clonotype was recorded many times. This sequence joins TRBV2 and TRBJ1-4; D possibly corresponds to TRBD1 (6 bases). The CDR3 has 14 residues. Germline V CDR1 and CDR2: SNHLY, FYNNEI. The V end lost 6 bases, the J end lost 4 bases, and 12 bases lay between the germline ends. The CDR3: CASREDSLNEKLFF. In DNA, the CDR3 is TGTGCCAGCAGAGAGGACAGCCTTAATGAAAAACTGTTTTTT.

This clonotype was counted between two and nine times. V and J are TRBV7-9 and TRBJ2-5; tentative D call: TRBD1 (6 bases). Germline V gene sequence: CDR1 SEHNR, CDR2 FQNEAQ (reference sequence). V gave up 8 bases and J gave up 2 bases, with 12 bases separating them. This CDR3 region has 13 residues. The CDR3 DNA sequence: TGTGCCAGCGCAGGGGATTTGCAAGAGACCCAGTACTTC. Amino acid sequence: CASAGDLQETQYF.

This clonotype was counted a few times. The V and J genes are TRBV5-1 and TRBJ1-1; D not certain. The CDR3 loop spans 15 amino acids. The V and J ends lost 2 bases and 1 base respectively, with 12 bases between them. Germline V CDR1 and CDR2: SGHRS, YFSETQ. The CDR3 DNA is TGCGCCAGCAGCTTATCCGGGAACTCGAACACTGAAGCTTTCTTT. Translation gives CASSLSGNSNTEAFF.

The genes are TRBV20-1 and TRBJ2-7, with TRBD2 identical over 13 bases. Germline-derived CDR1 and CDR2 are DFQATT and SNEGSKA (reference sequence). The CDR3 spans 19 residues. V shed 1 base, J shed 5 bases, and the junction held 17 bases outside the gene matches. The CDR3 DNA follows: TGCAGTGCTAGAGGGGTTACAGGGGGCGGACTAGCGGGAGACGACGAGCAGTACTTC. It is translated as CSARGVTGGGLAGDDEQYF.

DNA for the CDR3: TGTGCCAGCAGTTTTTTTACAGGGGGACACTATGGCTACACCTTC. Residues: CASSFFTGGHYGYTF. The V and J genes are TRBV12-3 or TRBV12-4 and TRBJ1-2, with 8 bases identical to TRBD1. After removal of 3 bases from V and 3 bases from J, the junction contained 6 bases not matched to a gene. CDR3 length: 15 amino acids.

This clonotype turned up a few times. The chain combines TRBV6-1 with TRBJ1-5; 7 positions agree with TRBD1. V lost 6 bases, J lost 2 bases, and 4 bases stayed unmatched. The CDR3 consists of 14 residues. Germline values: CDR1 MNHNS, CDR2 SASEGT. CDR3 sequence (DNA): TGTGCCAGCAGCTTCAGGGGGGGCAATCAGCCCCAGCATTTT. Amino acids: CASSFRGGNQPQHF.

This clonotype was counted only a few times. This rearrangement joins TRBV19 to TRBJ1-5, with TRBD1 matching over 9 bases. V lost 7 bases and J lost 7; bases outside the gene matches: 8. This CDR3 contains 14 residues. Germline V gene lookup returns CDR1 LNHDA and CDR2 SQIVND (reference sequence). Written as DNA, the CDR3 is TGTGCCAGTAAGGAACAGGGGGCTTTACAGCCCCAGCATTTT. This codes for CASKEQGALQPQHF.

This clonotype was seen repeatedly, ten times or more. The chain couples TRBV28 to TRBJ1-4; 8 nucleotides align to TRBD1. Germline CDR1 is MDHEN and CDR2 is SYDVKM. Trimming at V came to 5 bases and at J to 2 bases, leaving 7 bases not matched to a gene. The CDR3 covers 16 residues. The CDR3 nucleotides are TGTGCCAGCAGTCATACCAGGGGGCAGACTAATGAAAAACTGTTTTTT. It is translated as CASSHTRGQTNEKLFF. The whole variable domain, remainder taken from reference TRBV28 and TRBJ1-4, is DVKVTQSSRYLVKRTGEKVFLECVQDMDHENMFWYRQDPGLGLRLIYFSYDVKMKEKGDIPEGYSVSREKKERFSLILESASTNQTSMYLCASSHTRGQTNEKLFFGSGTQLSVL.

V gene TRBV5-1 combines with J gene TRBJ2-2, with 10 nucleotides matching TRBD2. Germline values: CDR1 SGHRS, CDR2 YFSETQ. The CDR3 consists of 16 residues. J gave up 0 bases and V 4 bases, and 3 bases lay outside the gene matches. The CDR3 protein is CASSVAGGTNTGELFF. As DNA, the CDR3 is TGCGCCAGCAGCGTAGCGGGAGGCACGAACACCGGGGAGCTGTTTTTT.

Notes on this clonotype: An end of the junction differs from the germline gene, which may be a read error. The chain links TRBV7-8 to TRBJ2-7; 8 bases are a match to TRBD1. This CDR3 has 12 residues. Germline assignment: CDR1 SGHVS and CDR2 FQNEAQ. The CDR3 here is CASSPRTGLSDF. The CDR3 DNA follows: TGTGCCAGCAGCCCGAGGACAGGGCTCTCCGACTTC.

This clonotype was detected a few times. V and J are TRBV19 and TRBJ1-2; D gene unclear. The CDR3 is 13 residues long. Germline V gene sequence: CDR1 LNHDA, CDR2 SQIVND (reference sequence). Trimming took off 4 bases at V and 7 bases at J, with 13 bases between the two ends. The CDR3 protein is CASSRAANLGYTF. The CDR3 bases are TGTGCCAGTAGTAGGGCGGCGAACCTTGGCTACACCTTC.

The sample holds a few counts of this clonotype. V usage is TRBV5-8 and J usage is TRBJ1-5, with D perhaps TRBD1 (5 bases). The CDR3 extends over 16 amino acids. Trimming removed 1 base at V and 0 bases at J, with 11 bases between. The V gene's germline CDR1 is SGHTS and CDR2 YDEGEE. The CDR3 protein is CASSLTTTVSNQPQHF. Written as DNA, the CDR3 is TGTGCCAGCAGCTTGACGACGACAGTTAGCAATCAGCCCCAGCATTTT.

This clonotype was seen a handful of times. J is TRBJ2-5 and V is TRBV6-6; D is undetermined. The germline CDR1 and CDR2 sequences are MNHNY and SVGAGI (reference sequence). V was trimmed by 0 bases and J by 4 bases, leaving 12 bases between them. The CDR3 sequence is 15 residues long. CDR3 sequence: CASSYSIGPPETQYF. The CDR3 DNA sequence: TGTGCCAGCAGTTACTCGATTGGGCCCCCAGAGACCCAGTACTTC.

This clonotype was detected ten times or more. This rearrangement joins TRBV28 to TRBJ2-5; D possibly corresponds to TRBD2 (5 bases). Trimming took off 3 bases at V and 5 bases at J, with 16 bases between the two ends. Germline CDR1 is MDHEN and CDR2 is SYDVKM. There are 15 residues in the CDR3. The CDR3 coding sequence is TGTGCCAGCAGTTTTCTTGGACTCGCGGCGGAGACCCAGTACTTC. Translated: CASSFLGLAAETQYF.

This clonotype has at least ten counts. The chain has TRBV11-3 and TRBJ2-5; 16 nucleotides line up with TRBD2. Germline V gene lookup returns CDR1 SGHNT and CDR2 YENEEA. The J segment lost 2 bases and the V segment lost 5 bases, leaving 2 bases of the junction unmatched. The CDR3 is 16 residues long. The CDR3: CASSEGLAGGQETQYF. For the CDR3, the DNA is TGTGCCAGCAGCGAGGGACTAGCGGGAGGGCAAGAGACCCAGTACTTC.

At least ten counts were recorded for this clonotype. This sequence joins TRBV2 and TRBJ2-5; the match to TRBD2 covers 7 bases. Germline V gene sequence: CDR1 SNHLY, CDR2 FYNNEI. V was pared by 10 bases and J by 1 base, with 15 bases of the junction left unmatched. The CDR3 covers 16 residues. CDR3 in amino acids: CATTRDAGAVQETQYF. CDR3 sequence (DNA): TGTGCCACCACCCGCGATGCGGGAGCGGTCCAAGAGACCCAGTACTTC. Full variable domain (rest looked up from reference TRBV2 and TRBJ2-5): EPEVTQTPSHQVTQMGQEVILRCVPISNHLYFYWYRQILGQKVEFLVSFYNNEISEKSEIFDDQFSVERPDGSNFTLKIRSTKLEDSAMYFCATTRDAGAVQETQYFGPGTRLLVL.

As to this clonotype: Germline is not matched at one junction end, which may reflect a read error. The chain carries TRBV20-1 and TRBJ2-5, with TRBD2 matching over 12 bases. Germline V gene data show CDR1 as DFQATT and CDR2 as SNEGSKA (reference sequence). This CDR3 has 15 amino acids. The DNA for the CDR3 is TGCAGTGCTAGAGATCCGGGACTAGCGGGTCGCCTATTGATCTTC. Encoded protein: CSARDPGLAGRLLIF.

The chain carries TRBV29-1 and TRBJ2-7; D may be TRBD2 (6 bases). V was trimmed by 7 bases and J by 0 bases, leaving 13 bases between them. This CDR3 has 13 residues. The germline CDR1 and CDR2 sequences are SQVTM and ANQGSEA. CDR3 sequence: CSAMGEVSYEQYF. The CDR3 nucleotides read TGCAGCGCCATGGGGGAGGTCTCCTACGAGCAGTACTTC.

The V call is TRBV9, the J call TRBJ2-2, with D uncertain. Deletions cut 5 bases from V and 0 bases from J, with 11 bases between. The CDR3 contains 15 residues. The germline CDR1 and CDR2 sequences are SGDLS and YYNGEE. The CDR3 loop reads CASSPTASNTGELFF. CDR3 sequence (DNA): TGTGCCAGCAGTCCTACAGCCTCGAACACCGGGGAGCTGTTTTTT.

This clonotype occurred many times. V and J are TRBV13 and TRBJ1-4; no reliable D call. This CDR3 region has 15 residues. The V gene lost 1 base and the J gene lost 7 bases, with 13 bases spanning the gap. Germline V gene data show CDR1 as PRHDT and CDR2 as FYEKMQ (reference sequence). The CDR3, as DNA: TGTGCCAGCAGCTTAGTTTCCGAGGAAGGTGAAAAACTGTTTTTT. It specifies CASSLVSEEGEKLFF.

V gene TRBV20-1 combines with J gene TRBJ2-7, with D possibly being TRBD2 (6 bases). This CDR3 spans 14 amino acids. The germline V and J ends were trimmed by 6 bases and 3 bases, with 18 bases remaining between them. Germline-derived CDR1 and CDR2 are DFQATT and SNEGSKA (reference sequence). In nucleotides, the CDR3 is TGCAGTGCAGACCATAGCGGCGGAAGCTACGAGCAGTACTTC. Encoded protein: CSADHSGGSYEQYF.

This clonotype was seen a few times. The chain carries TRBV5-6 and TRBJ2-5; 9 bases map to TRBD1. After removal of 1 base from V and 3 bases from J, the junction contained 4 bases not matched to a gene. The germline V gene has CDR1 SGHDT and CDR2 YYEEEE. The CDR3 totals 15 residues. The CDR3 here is CASSLIDRGEETQYF. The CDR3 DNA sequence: TGTGCCAGCAGCTTGATAGACAGGGGGGAAGAGACCCAGTACTTC.

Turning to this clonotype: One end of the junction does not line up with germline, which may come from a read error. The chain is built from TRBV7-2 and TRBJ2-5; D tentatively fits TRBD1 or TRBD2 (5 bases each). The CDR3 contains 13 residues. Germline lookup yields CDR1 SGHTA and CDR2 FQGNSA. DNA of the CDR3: TGCGCCAGCAGCCGCCTAGGGGAGGAGACCCAGTACTTC. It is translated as CASSRLGEETQYF.

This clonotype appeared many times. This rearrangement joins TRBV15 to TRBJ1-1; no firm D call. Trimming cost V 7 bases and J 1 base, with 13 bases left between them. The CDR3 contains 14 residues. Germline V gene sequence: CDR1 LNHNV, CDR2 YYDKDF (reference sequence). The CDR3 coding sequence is TGTGCCACCACCGAGGATGGGAGGAACACTGAAGCTTTCTTT. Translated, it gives CATTEDGRNTEAFF.